A selection of T cell receptor beta chains follows, all from one sample in a study of shared clonotypes between healthy human individuals. Profiled with immunoSEQ multiplex PCR; TCRdb holds only in-frame clones, not every one. The table shows more than 2 million clones, with 90% to 95% occurring only once. The specimen was naive CD8+ T cells from PBMCs. The receptor source for this set is a man younger than 35 in good health. Some clones in this sample may be carry-over from other donors' samples. CDR3s include the opening cysteine and the closing phenylalanine or tryptophan. D genes are given only for firm matches. Clone size is shown for a subset of rows, as once, few, many or a class of expanded clone.

-	TRBV4-3	TRBJ2-7	-	TGCGCCAGCAGCCAAGACTGGGACTCATTTGGCTCCTACGAGCAGTACTTC	CASSQDWDSFGSYEQYF
TRBD1	TRBV7-8	TRBJ1-6	-	TGTGCCAGCAGGGAAAACAGGGGGAACAATTCACCCCTCCACTTT	CASRENRGNNSPLHF
TRBD1	TRBV19	TRBJ2-7	-	TGTGCCAGTAGTATTACCCTGCGACAGGGGGCCCACGAGCAGTACTTC	CASSITLRQGAHEQYF
-	TRBV4-1	TRBJ1-5	-	TGCGCCAGCAGCCAAAAGATCGGTCCGGGACAGCCCCAGCATTTT	CASSQKIGPGQPQHF
TRBD2	TRBV6-1	TRBJ2-1	-	TGTGCCAGCAGTGAAGCGGGACTAGCGGGAGCATATGAGCAGTTCTTC	CASSEAGLAGAYEQFF
TRBD2	TRBV18	TRBJ2-7	-	TGTGCCAGCTCACCGCGGGAGGCAAGGGGGGACGAGCAGTACTTC	CASSPREARGDEQYF
TRBD2	TRBV6-1	TRBJ2-7	-	TGTGCCAGCAGGGAAGTGGCGGGAGGCCACGAGCAGTACTTC	CASREVAGGHEQYF
TRBD1	TRBV27	TRBJ2-1	-	TGTGCCAGCAGTTTCTTGGGACAGACTTACAATGAGCAGTTCTTC	CASSFLGQTYNEQFF
-	TRBV27	TRBJ1-1	once	TGTGCCAGCAGTTTGGAAGGGGTAACTGAAGCTTTCTTT	CASSLEGVTEAFF
-	TRBV11-2	TRBJ1-1	-	TGTGCCAGCAACCATAGACGGGGCGGGAGGAACACTGAAGCTTTCTTT	CASNHRRGGRNTEAFF
-	TRBV5-4	TRBJ1-1	few	TGTGCCAGCAGCTTGGAATTTCGGTTAGGGTTGGACACTGAAGCTTTCTTT	CASSLEFRLGLDTEAFF
-	TRBV27	TRBJ2-7	-	TGTGCCAGCAGTCCTGCCCCGGGCTCCTACGAGCAGTACTTC	CASSPAPGSYEQYF
-	TRBV29-1	TRBJ1-2	-	TGCAGCGTAGGCGGACCCGGGGGCTACACCTTC	CSVGGPGGYTF
-	TRBV9	TRBJ2-7	once	TGTGCCAGCAGCCCAACCCCGGCTTACGAGCAGTACTTC	CASSPTPAYEQYF
-	TRBV5-6	TRBJ1-2	-	TGTGCCAGCAGCGCCTGGAACCCCTATGGCTACACCTTC	CASSAWNPYGYTF
-	TRBV14	TRBJ2-7	once	TGTGCCAGCAGCCCTGGGACTTTCTACGAGCAGTACTTC	CASSPGTFYEQYF
TRBD1	TRBV29-1	TRBJ2-1	once	TGCAGCGTTGAAGATCGGGTCAGGGGGCCCTACAATGAGCAGTTCTTC	CSVEDRVRGPYNEQFF
-	TRBV6-6	TRBJ1-6	-	TGTGCCAGCAGTTACTCCCCAGGGGAGGGATCACCCCTCCACTTT	CASSYSPGEGSPLHF
-	TRBV11-2	TRBJ2-5	-	TGTGCCAGCAGCTTAATCACAGAGACGAAAGAGACCCAGTACTTC	CASSLITETKETQYF
TRBD1	TRBV28	TRBJ2-1	-	TGTGCCAGCAGACTAATCCGACAGGGGGCGATTGAGCAGTTCTTC	CASRLIRQGAIEQFF
-	TRBV9	TRBJ2-3	-	TGTGCCAGCAGCGTAGGAGCACGAGCTAGCACAGATACGCAGTATTTT	CASSVGARASTDTQYF
-	TRBV27	TRBJ1-1	-	TGTGCCAGCAGTTCCCTCACGGTGAACACTGAAGCTTTCTTT	CASSSLTVNTEAFF
-	TRBV27	TRBJ1-3	-	TGTGCCAGCAAAGCAGTAAACTCTGGAAACACCATATATTTT	CASKAVNSGNTIYF
-	TRBV11-2	TRBJ1-6	-	TGTGCCAGCAGCTTAGACCGGAGCTCCTATAATTCACCCCTCCACTTT	CASSLDRSSYNSPLHF
-	TRBV6-5	TRBJ1-1	-	TGTGCCAGCAGTTACAGTGGGTCCGGGGAAGCTTTCTTT	CASSYSGSGEAFF
-	TRBV27	TRBJ2-7	-	TGTGCCAGCAGCCTGACTCGGGCGGTTGCCGAGCAGTACTTC	CASSLTRAVAEQYF
-	TRBV28	TRBJ2-5	-	TGTGCCAGCGGCCGGGACTTTGGAGGTCTCCAAGAGACCCAGTACTTC	CASGRDFGGLQETQYF
TRBD1	TRBV7-9	TRBJ2-7	-	TGTGCCAGCAGCTTAACAGGGACAGGGATACGCTACGAGCAGTACTTC	CASSLTGTGIRYEQYF
TRBD2	TRBV28	TRBJ2-7	-	TGTGCCAGCAGCTGGACTAGCGGGAGGTACGAGCAGTACTTC	CASSWTSGRYEQYF
TRBD2	TRBV30	TRBJ2-5	-	TGTGCCTGGAGAGGACTAGCGGGGCCCGGGGAGACCCAGTACTTC	CAWRGLAGPGETQYF